This TCR beta chain was observed in a study of immune characterization of retroperitoneal liposarcoma. TCRdb called the PCR reads again in MiXCR, with one record for every CDR3 protein. The table records over 8,000 distinct CDR3 sequences, about a quarter of them present only once. This clonotype was found many times. With 6 bases removed from V and 4 bases from J, the gap between germline ends came to 12 bases. Looked up from germline, CDR1 is MNHNS and CDR2 is SASEGT. The CDR3 is made up of 13 amino acids. The TCR was taken from a female donor with retroperitoneal liposarcoma. The sample comprised tumor tissue. The rearrangement uses TRBV6-1 and TRBJ1-1; D unclear. The CDR3 is CASRGTQTTEAFF. CDR3 sequence (DNA): TGTGCCAGCAGGGGCACACAAACCACTGAAGCTTTCTTT.